This T cell receptor beta chain is drawn from a study of T cells in women clearing cervical HPV infection. All participants had a single incident cervical HPV16 infection, and prevalent HPV16 infections were excluded. As regards this clone: The CDR3 end falls 3 residues outside the read, so it is completed with the germline J gene.

The germline V gene encodes CDR1 SNHLY and CDR2 FYNNEI. The CDR3 has 13 residues. V gave up 6 bases and J gave up 1 base; unmatched junction bases: 2. Profiling relied on immunoSEQ multiplex PCR, and the TCRdb table lists in-frame clones only, not all of them. This sample's table reports 15,000 or so clones. The clonotype was recovered from a woman aged 18 to 69 with a cervical HPV16 infection that either progressed to CIN3+ or cleared (not recorded which). Sequenced sample: blood buffy coat. The chain joins TRBV2 to TRBJ1-1; 7 nucleotides agree with TRBD1. CDR3 DNA, as far as it was read: TGTGCCAGCAGCACAGGGGAGAACACTGAA. Its translation: CASSTGENTE. The full-length CDR3 reads as CASSTGENTEAFF.